The T cell receptor (beta chain) described here comes from a study of blood T cell repertoires in COVID-19. TCRdb's copy holds only in-frame clones and misses some; the assay was immunoSEQ multiplex PCR. The table records 150,000 to 200,000 clones, 81% of them present only once. The CDR3 extends over 13 amino acids. Germline trimming cut 5 bases from V and 7 bases from J; bases unmatched to any gene: 5. The sequencing sample was made of peripheral blood. This sequence originates from a man aged 55 to 70 with active or convalescent COVID-19. The chain uses TRBV12-3 or TRBV12-4 and TRBJ1-5; 7 bases line up with TRBD1. Here the CDR3 DNA reads TGTGCCAGCAGTGGACAGGTGGGGCAGCCCCAGCATTTT. Its protein is CASSGQVGQPQHF.